Listed here are 18 T cell receptor beta chains from one sample, sequenced in a study of CD8+CD57+ T cells in acquired aplastic anemia listed by TCRdb under 2018. Instrument used: Illumina HiSeq 2000. Profiling of TCR beta VDJ combinations and CDR3 sequences used genomic DNA as the template. TCRdb handled the public reads itself, with Q25 trimming in fastp and clone calling in MiXCR, and kept productive beta chains. Rows matching on CDR3 protein sequence are summarized as one entry with the most common DNA and genes. In this sample the table shows about 160,000 distinct CDR3 sequences, around half of which occur a single time. Of the sample, roughly 3.5% falls within the top ten clones. Expansion of CD8+CD57+ cells had been shown by flow cytometry in the patients chosen for sequencing. The sample comprised sorted CD4+, CD8+, or CD8+CD57+ T cells (not recorded which) from PBMCs. The receptors stem from a human donor with aplastic anemia.

This clonotype was recorded only once. The genes are TRBV12-3 or TRBV12-4 and TRBJ2-1; the D is unclear. The length of the CDR3 is 12 residues. Trimming took 0 bases from V and 5 from J, leaving 2 bases between them. The chain's CDR3 is CASSLANNEQFF. Written as DNA, the CDR3 is TGTGCCAGCAGTTTAGCGAACAATGAGCAGTTCTTC.

The chain is built from TRBV10-3 and TRBJ1-1, with 12 nucleotides matching TRBD1. V lost 10 bases and J lost 6; bases outside the gene matches: 15. The CDR3 is 16 amino acids. The germline V gene has CDR1 ENHRY and CDR2 SYGVKD. CDR3 loop: CASQGDRGRGEAEAFF. CDR3 nucleotide sequence: TGTGCCAGCCAAGGGGACAGGGGGCGCGGGGAAGCTGAAGCTTTCTTT.

On this clonotype itself: A much larger clonotype is one base distant, so this may be a read error. This likely comes from a read error, as the CDR3 has no conserved phenylalanine or tryptophan at its end. The chain is built from TRBV3-1 and TRBJ1-2; D unresolved. The CDR3 totals 14 residues. The V end was cut by 1 base, the J end by 3 bases, with 9 bases between. CDR1 and CDR2 (germline): LGHDT, YNNKEL (reference sequence). The CDR3 bases are TGTGCCAGCAGCCAAGGTGGGCCCGACTATGGCTACACCCTC. It codes for CASSQGGPDYGYTL.

This clonotype was seen only a few times. The chain joins TRBV29-1 to TRBJ2-5; possibly TRBD1 or TRBD2 for D (5 bases each). Trimming removed 6 bases from V and 5 bases from J, with 16 bases in between. CDR3 size: 13 residues. Germline assignment: CDR1 SQVTM and CDR2 ANQGSEA. The CDR3 coding sequence is TGCAGCGTCGTGGGACCAGAGGTGGAGACCCAGTACTTC. It codes for CSVVGPEVETQYF.

This clonotype showed up many times. The rearrangement joins TRBV7-2 to TRBJ1-1; D is perhaps TRBD1 (5 bases). This CDR3 contains 14 residues. Trimming left V 5 bases short and J 1 base short, with 11 bases between. Per the germline V gene, CDR1 is SGHTA and CDR2 is FQGNSA. The CDR3, as DNA: TGTGCCAGCAGCCGCGCAGGGTGGAACACTGAAGCTTTCTTT. Its translation is CASSRAGWNTEAFF.

In its sample, this clonotype was seen many times. The chain is built from TRBV6-5 and TRBJ1-1, with D maybe TRBD1 (6 bases). V was clipped by 5 bases and J by 6 bases, with 16 bases between them. The CDR3 loop spans 14 amino acids. Per the germline V gene, CDR1 is MNHEY and CDR2 is SVGAGI. The CDR3 sequence is CASSEWGGRAEAFF. The CDR3 DNA reads TGTGCCAGCAGTGAATGGGGGGGCCGGGCTGAAGCTTTCTTT.

The sample holds a few counts of this clonotype. The V and J genes are TRBV19 and TRBJ1-5, with no clear D. The V gene's germline CDR1 is LNHDA and CDR2 SQIVND (reference sequence). V gave up 3 bases and J gave up 6 bases, with 9 bases separating them. The CDR3 loop spans 13 amino acids. This chain's CDR3 is CASSIAEGQPQHF. As DNA, the CDR3 is TGTGCCAGTAGTATCGCGGAAGGTCAGCCCCAGCATTTT.

This clonotype appeared a few times. This chain's CDR3 is CASSAGRQSNQPQHF. CDR3 DNA: TGTGCCAGTAGTGCCGGCCGGCAGAGCAATCAGCCCCAGCATTTT. The chain is built from TRBV19 and TRBJ1-5, with D unclear. This CDR3 contains 15 residues. Trimming cost V 5 bases and J 1 base, with 12 bases left between them. From germline, CDR1 is LNHDA and CDR2 SQIVND (reference sequence).

V gene TRBV5-1 combines with J gene TRBJ1-6; D gene unclear. There are 18 residues in the CDR3. With 3 bases removed from V and 0 bases from J, the gap between germline ends came to 16 bases. Per germline, CDR1 SGHRS and CDR2 YFSETQ. The CDR3 bases are TGCGCCAGCAGCTCAGATACCCTAGGGCACTCCTATAATTCACCCCTCCACTTT. Its protein product is CASSSDTLGHSYNSPLHF.

This clonotype was recorded at least ten times. This sequence joins TRBV20-1 and TRBJ1-2; D is perhaps TRBD1 (5 bases). The CDR3 loop spans 17 amino acids. Germline V CDR1 and CDR2: DFQATT, SNEGSKA (reference sequence). V was trimmed by 3 bases and J by 4 bases, leaving 24 bases between them. In nucleotides, the CDR3 is TGCAGTGCTAGCCGCGACATGGGGCAGGGCCTCCGCTATGGCTACACCTTC. As protein: CSASRDMGQGLRYGYTF.

This clonotype was counted once. The genes are TRBV7-2 and TRBJ1-2, with D maybe TRBD1 (5 bases). This CDR3 is built from 13 residues. Germline values: CDR1 SGHTA, CDR2 FQGNSA. V was trimmed by 7 bases and J by 2 bases, leaving 11 bases between them. The chain's CDR3 is CASTTATNYGYTF. The CDR3 DNA sequence: TGTGCCAGCACGACAGCCACAAACTATGGCTACACCTTC.

There are many counts of this clonotype. The V call is TRBV20-1, the J call TRBJ2-5; perhaps TRBD2 as D (6 bases). Per the germline V gene, CDR1 is DFQATT and CDR2 is SNEGSKA (reference sequence). V was trimmed by 0 bases and J by 2 bases, leaving 10 bases between them. The CDR3 sequence is 14 residues long. DNA of the CDR3: TGCAGTGCTAGAGATAATGGACTACAAGAGACCCAGTACTTC. Its protein product is CSARDNGLQETQYF.

Ten or more counts support this clonotype. The chain couples TRBV19 to TRBJ2-1, with 10 bases fitting TRBD2. Per germline, CDR1 LNHDA and CDR2 SQIVND (reference sequence). This CDR3 is built from 14 residues. The V and J ends lost 10 bases and 4 bases, in that order; junction bases with no gene match: 7. CDR3 in amino acids: CATSRTSGYNEQFF. The CDR3 DNA is TGTGCCACCTCGCGGACTAGCGGTTACAATGAGCAGTTCTTC.

This clonotype has at least ten counts. The V and J genes are TRBV5-4 and TRBJ2-7; D perhaps matches TRBD1 (5 bases). V gave up 4 bases and J gave up 0 bases, with 11 bases separating them. CDR1 and CDR2 (germline): SGHNT, YYREEE (reference sequence). The CDR3 runs 14 residues. DNA of the CDR3: TGTGCCAGCAGCCCTAGACAGAGCTCCTACGAGCAGTACTTC. Translated: CASSPRQSSYEQYF.

The J gene is TRBJ1-6, the V gene TRBV24-1; 8 bases line up with TRBD1. This CDR3 has 14 amino acids. Trimming removed 4 bases from V and 6 bases from J; junction bases left unmatched: 1. Germline CDR1 and CDR2: KGHDR and SFDVKD. The CDR3 coding sequence is TGTGCCACCAGTGAGGGACAGGCTAATTCACCCCTCCACTTT. Translation: CATSEGQANSPLHF.

The CDR3 loop is CSDQGAIADTQYF. Here the CDR3 DNA reads TGCAGCGACCAGGGGGCAATTGCAGATACGCAGTATTTT. The chain uses TRBV29-1 and TRBJ2-3; 8 nucleotides agree with TRBD1. The CDR3 consists of 13 residues. V trimming: 7 bases; J trimming: 4 bases; junction bases outside the gene matches: 7. The V gene's germline CDR1 is SQVTM and CDR2 ANQGSEA.

This chain connects TRBV20-1 to TRBJ1-1; D call uncertain. With 6 bases removed from V and 0 bases from J, the gap between germline ends came to 20 bases. The CDR3 is 16 residues long. From germline, CDR1 is DFQATT and CDR2 SNEGSKA (reference sequence). The CDR3 nucleotides are TGCAGTGCCAGCTCACCGAAGGTGAGTGTGAACACTGAAGCTTTCTTT. Translating gives CSASSPKVSVNTEAFF.

A word on this clonotype: This CDR3 fails to terminate in the conserved phenylalanine or tryptophan, so it likely reflects a read error. J is TRBJ1-1 and V is TRBV5-1; 7 bases line up with TRBD1. The V segment lost 7 bases and the J segment 5 bases; nucleotides outside the gene matches: 5. Germline CDR1 and CDR2: SGHRS and YFSETQ. This CDR3 is built from 12 residues. CDR3 loop: CASDRVGTEAFS. DNA for the CDR3: TGCGCCAGCGACAGGGTTGGGACTGAAGCTTTCTCT.